This T cell receptor beta chain appears in the sequencing data of a study of cytomegalovirus exposure and HLA in healthy donors. Generated by immunoSEQ multiplex PCR, the TCRdb table keeps only in-frame clones and is missing some. The data contain under 250,000 clones, over 80% of them singletons. V gave up 4 bases and J gave up 1 base; unmatched junction bases: 5. Germline values: CDR1 SGHRS, CDR2 YFSETQ. The CDR3 has 14 residues. This chain uses TRBV5-1 with TRBJ2-7, with 7 nucleotides matching TRBD1. Sequencing was carried out using PBMCs. The sequence was obtained from a woman younger than 35 in good health and CMV-seronegative. The chain's CDR3 is CASSTTGQSYEQYF. CDR3 nucleotides: TGCGCCAGCAGCACAACGGGACAGTCCTACGAGCAGTACTTC. The whole variable domain, filled in from reference TRBV5-1 and TRBJ2-7, reads KAGVTQTPRYLIKTRGQQVTLSCSPISGHRSVSWYQQTPGQGLQFLFEYFSETQRNKGNFPGRFSGRQFSNSRSEMNVSTLELGDSALYLCASSTTGQSYEQYFGPGTRLTVT.